This passage covers 9 T cell receptor beta chains from one sample sequenced in a study of cytomegalovirus exposure and HLA in healthy donors. Researchers ran the PCR with 60 Vbeta and 13 Jbeta primers. Data came from immunoSEQ multiplex PCR; TCRdb stores just in-frame clones and leaves some out. The data show 180,000 or so clones, 55% to 75% seen once. Sequencing was performed on PBMCs. Receptors were obtained from a human donor in good health.

The rearrangement links TRBV2 to TRBJ2-7, with a possible D match to TRBD1 (5 bases). Germline V gene data show CDR1 as SNHLY and CDR2 as FYNNEI. The V and J ends lost 4 bases and 3 bases respectively, with 13 bases between them. There are 14 residues in the CDR3. CDR3 sequence (DNA): TGTGCCAGCAGTGGCCCCGGACAAAGCTACGAGCAGTACTTC. It is translated as CASSGPGQSYEQYF.

Turning to this clone: The same CDR3 arises from other DNA sequences in this sample as well. The V and J genes are TRBV5-1 and TRBJ2-1; the D gene is possibly TRBD2 (5 bases). CDR3 length: 15 residues. Germline V CDR1 and CDR2: SGHRS, YFSETQ. Trimming pared 0 bases from V and 4 bases from J, leaving 11 bases between. The CDR3 DNA sequence: TGCGCCAGCAGCTTGGGGCTAGCAGCTTACAATGAGCAGTTCTTC. Translating it yields CASSLGLAAYNEQFF.

The rearrangement links TRBV4-2 to TRBJ2-2, with a weak D call TRBD2 (5 bases). The V end was cut by 7 bases, the J end by 1 base, with 16 bases between. This CDR3 has 16 amino acids. Germline loops: CDR1 LGHNA, CDR2 YNFKEQ. The CDR3 reads CASTTPERGNTGELFF. CDR3 nucleotide sequence: TGTGCCAGCACCACCCCGGAACGGGGGAACACCGGGGAGCTGTTTTTT.

The V gene is TRBV11-2, the J gene TRBJ1-6; 7 nucleotides agree with TRBD1. CDR3 length: 14 amino acids. The germline V gene encodes CDR1 SGHAT and CDR2 FQNNGV. Trimming took 6 bases from V and 10 from J; bases not matched to a gene: 9. CDR3 coding DNA: TGTGCCAGCAGAACCGACAGGGATGGATCACCCCTCCACTTT. It encodes CASRTDRDGSPLHF.

The chain links TRBV9 to TRBJ1-1; 7 bases are a match to TRBD1. V lost 3 bases, J lost 5 bases, and 7 bases stayed unmatched. The CDR3 contains 14 residues. The V gene's germline CDR1 is SGDLS and CDR2 YYNGEE. The CDR3 coding sequence is TGTGCCAGCAGCGCGATGACAGGGTGGACTGAAGCTTTCTTT. It encodes CASSAMTGWTEAFF.

This sequence joins TRBV11-2 and TRBJ2-7; TRBD2 aligns across 7 bases. The length of the CDR3 is 16 residues. Germline V gives CDR1 SGHAT, CDR2 FQNNGV. Trimming removed 2 bases from V and 2 bases from J; junction bases left unmatched: 9. This CDR3 reads CASSLKIAGLPYEQYF. The CDR3 DNA reads as TGTGCCAGCAGCTTAAAGATAGCGGGCCTACCCTACGAGCAGTACTTC. Using reference TRBV11-2 and TRBJ2-7 for the parts outside the CDR3, the full variable domain is EAGVAQSPRYKIIEKRQSVAFWCNPISGHATLYWYQQILGQGPKLLIQFQNNGVVDDSQLPKDRFSAERLKGVDSTLKIQPAKLEDSAVYLCASSLKIAGLPYEQYFGPGTRLTVT.

This rearrangement joins TRBV15 to TRBJ2-7, with TRBD1 matching 7 bases. The ends lost 5 bases at V and 2 bases at J; junction bases unmatched: 12. This CDR3 region has 16 residues. Germline V gene lookup returns CDR1 LNHNV and CDR2 YYDKDF (reference sequence). The CDR3 here is CATSRGTAAYPYEQYF. CDR3 nucleotides: TGTGCCACCAGCCGAGGGACAGCCGCTTATCCCTACGAGCAGTACTTC.

The rearrangement joins TRBV2 to TRBJ2-3; TRBD2 aligns across 7 bases. Germline CDR1 reads SNHLY; CDR2 reads FYNNEI. The V segment lost 7 bases and the J segment 1 base; nucleotides outside the gene matches: 11. The CDR3 has 16 residues. CDR3 residues: CASTTFSGAGTDTQYF. The DNA for the CDR3 is TGTGCCAGCACCACTTTCAGCGGGGCTGGCACAGATACGCAGTATTTT.

The V gene is TRBV5-5, the J gene TRBJ2-3, with no clear D. Looked up from germline, CDR1 is SGHKS and CDR2 is YYEKEE (reference sequence). Trimming removed 0 bases from V and 0 bases from J, with 11 bases in between. The CDR3 is 16 residues long. The CDR3 DNA reads as TGTGCCAGCAGCTTGGACTACACCGCTAGCACAGATACGCAGTATTTT. It translates to CASSLDYTASTDTQYF.